This is a list of T cell receptor beta chains from one sample in a study of blood T cell repertoires in COVID-19. Sequencing used immunoSEQ multiplex PCR; TCRdb keeps in-frame clones, though not all of them. The sample holds under 300,000 clones; approximately 91% are singletons and the top ten take under 2.5%. Sample: peripheral blood. Receptors were obtained from a woman between 35 and 50 years old who had recovered from COVID-19. Both conserved end residues are part of each CDR3. A D gene is named only where the DNA matches it firmly. Clone size is stated in some rows and not others, as once, few, many or a class when expanded.

-	TRBV12-3/TRBV12-4	few	TRBJ1-5	TGTGCCAGCAGCTACAAGGGAAGGGAACAGGATTTT	CASSYKGREQDF
-	TRBV19	-	TRBJ2-7	TGTGCCAGCAGTGACAACGACAGATACGAGCAGTACTTC	CASSDNDRYEQYF
-	TRBV5-1	-	TRBJ1-1	TGCGCCAGCAGCGGTCAGGGGAGGGACACTGAAGCTTTCTTT	CASSGQGRDTEAFF
TRBD1	TRBV30	-	TRBJ2-1	TGTGCCTGGAACCGGGACAGATACAATGAGCAGTTCTTC	CAWNRDRYNEQFF
TRBD1	TRBV6-5	-	TRBJ1-5	TGTGCCAGCAGACTTGGACAGGGAAGCAATCAGCCCCAGCATTTT	CASRLGQGSNQPQHF
-	TRBV4-1	-	TRBJ1-4	TGCGCCAGCAGCCACCCGACGGGGACTAATGAAAAACTGTTTTTT	CASSHPTGTNEKLFF
TRBD2	TRBV14	-	TRBJ2-1	TGTGCCAGCAGCCAAGATCGCCGGGGAGGGGAGCAGTTCTTC	CASSQDRRGGEQFF
TRBD2	TRBV11-3	-	TRBJ2-1	TGTGCCAGCAGCAGTAGGGCTAGCGGATACAATGAGCAGTTCTTC	CASSSRASGYNEQFF
-	TRBV7-8	-	TRBJ2-2	TGTGCCAGCAGCCTAGGGCTCCTGGGGGGCACCGGGGAGCTGTTTTTT	CASSLGLLGGTGELFF
-	TRBV5-1	-	TRBJ1-5	TGCGCCAGCAGCTTGGAAGGTCTAGGCAATCAGCCCCAGCATTTT	CASSLEGLGNQPQHF
-	TRBV4-3	-	TRBJ1-2	TGCGCCAGCAGCCCCCGTCTCTCCCCCCTCTATGGCTACACCTTC	CASSPRLSPLYGYTF
-	TRBV2	-	TRBJ2-3	TGTGCCAGCAAGCCAGGGGAAGGCACAGATACGCAGTATTTT	CASKPGEGTDTQYF
-	TRBV10-3	-	TRBJ1-5	TGTGCCATCAAGGGGGTTGCGGACGGCAATCAGCCCCAGCATTTT	CAIKGVADGNQPQHF
-	TRBV7-3	-	TRBJ2-3	TGTGCCAGCAGCTTCCAGGGGAAGGGCACAGATACGCAGTATTTT	CASSFQGKGTDTQYF
-	TRBV2	-	TRBJ1-4	TGTGCCAGCAGTGGGGGACAAGCAACTAATGAAAAACTGTTTTTT	CASSGGQATNEKLFF
TRBD2	TRBV5-1	-	TRBJ2-7	TGCGCCAGCAGCCCACGAGTGGCTAGCGGGGGCAGCTCCTACGAGCAGTACTTC	CASSPRVASGGSSYEQYF
TRBD1	TRBV5-6	-	TRBJ1-5	TGTGCCAGCAGCAGGGACAGGGGGAAGGATCAGCCCCAGCATTTT	CASSRDRGKDQPQHF
-	TRBV19	few	TRBJ1-5	TGTGCCAGTAGTGTGACGGGGTATCAGTCCCAGCATTTT	CASSVTGYQSQHF
-	TRBV28	-	TRBJ1-6	TGTGCCAGCAGTCTAGGGGGTTCCTATAATTCACCCCTCCACTTT	CASSLGGSYNSPLHF
TRBD1	TRBV24-1	-	TRBJ2-2	TGTGCCACCAGTGATTTGCAGACAGGGCACTCCACCGGGGAGCTGTTTTTT	CATSDLQTGHSTGELFF
TRBD2	TRBV11-2	-	TRBJ2-7	TGTGCCAGCAGCCGGGAGGGCCTCGAGCAGTACTTC	CASSREGLEQYF
-	TRBV9	-	TRBJ2-7	TGTGCCAGCAGCGTCAGTGGAGCGACGAGAACCTACGAGCAGTACTTC	CASSVSGATRTYEQYF
TRBD2	TRBV6-2/TRBV6-3	-	TRBJ2-7	TGTGCCAGCAGCCATATAAGCGGGAGTCGAGACGAGCAGTACTTC	CASSHISGSRDEQYF
-	TRBV7-9	-	TRBJ1-3	TGTGCCAGCAGCTTGACTATCTCTGGAAACACCATATATTTT	CASSLTISGNTIYF
TRBD1	TRBV7-8	-	TRBJ2-7	TGTGCCAGCAGCTTAGTTGGGACAGGGGGCGACGAGCAGTACTTC	CASSLVGTGGDEQYF
-	TRBV11-1	-	TRBJ2-1	TGTGCCAGCAGCCCTAGCCTCGGAGGGTATGAGCAGTTCTTC	CASSPSLGGYEQFF
-	TRBV5-5	few	TRBJ2-2	TGTGCCAGCAGCTGGATCGAGGGCGCCGGGGAGCTGTTTTTT	CASSWIEGAGELFF
-	TRBV6-2/TRBV6-3	-	TRBJ1-1	TGTGCCAGCAGTTATGGTCGAGAGTGGAACACTGAAGCTTTCTTT	CASSYGREWNTEAFF
-	TRBV7-8	-	TRBJ2-7	TGTGCCAGCAGCTTAGGGGGCGAAAGCTACGAGCAGTACTTC	CASSLGGESYEQYF
-	TRBV6-5	few	TRBJ2-2	TGTGCCAGCAGTTACTCAAGTCGGGACACCGGGGAGCTGTTTTTT	CASSYSSRDTGELFF
TRBD1	TRBV18	-	TRBJ1-4	TGTGCCAGCTCACCACAAGAGACAGGGGCACTTAATGAAAAACTGTTTTTT	CASSPQETGALNEKLFF
TRBD1	TRBV5-1	once	TRBJ2-5	TGCGCCAGCAGCTTGGGGCAGGGGGCCACGGTAGAGACCCAGTACTTC	CASSLGQGATVETQYF
-	TRBV4-2	-	TRBJ1-5	TGTGCCAGCAGTCATAGGGGAGGCCCAAACGATCAGCCCCAGCATTTT	CASSHRGGPNDQPQHF
-	TRBV19	-	TRBJ1-3	TGTGCCAGTAGTACCTCAAGACTGACGGGAGGGGGCTCTGGAAACACCATATATTTT	CASSTSRLTGGGSGNTIYF
-	TRBV6-5	-	TRBJ2-7	TGTGCCAGCAGAGGCTCCGGGGTCTACGAGCAGTACTTC	CASRGSGVYEQYF
-	TRBV7-2	once	TRBJ1-6	TGTGCCAGCAGCTTAGCGTGGGGCCGCAATAATTCACCCCTCCACTTT	CASSLAWGRNNSPLHF
-	TRBV7-2	-	TRBJ2-1	TGTGCCAGCAGCCGCCGGGACTCAACCTACAATGAGCAGTTCTTC	CASSRRDSTYNEQFF
TRBD1	TRBV14	-	TRBJ1-2	TGTGCCAGCAGCCAAGGACAGGGGGGACACTATGGCTACACCTTC	CASSQGQGGHYGYTF
TRBD1	TRBV5-6	-	TRBJ2-3	TGTGCCAGCCTACGACAGGGACCAGATACGCAGTATTTT	CASLRQGPDTQYF
TRBD1	TRBV6-5	-	TRBJ1-5	TGTGCCAGCAGTTACGGCCAGGGACAGCTCAATCAGCCCCAGCATTTT	CASSYGQGQLNQPQHF
TRBD1	TRBV7-2	-	TRBJ2-3	TGTGCCAGCAGCCCCAATAACGACAGGGCCTATTACACAGATACGCAGTATTTT	CASSPNNDRAYYTDTQYF
TRBD1	TRBV27	few	TRBJ1-5	TGTGCCAGCAGGTCTACGAGCCGGGACAGGCCGAATCAGCCCCAGCATTTT	CASRSTSRDRPNQPQHF
TRBD1	TRBV28	-	TRBJ2-7	TGTGCCAGCAGTTTAAGGGCCAGGGGGGAGCAGTACTTC	CASSLRARGEQYF
TRBD1	TRBV12-3/TRBV12-4	-	TRBJ2-5	TGTGCCAGCAGACGGGACAGGACAGGGACCCAGTACTTC	CASRRDRTGTQYF
-	TRBV12-3/TRBV12-4	-	TRBJ2-5	TGTGCCAGCAGCGACCTTACGGGGGAGACCCAGTACTTC	CASSDLTGETQYF
TRBD2	TRBV6-2/TRBV6-3	-	TRBJ2-1	TGTGCCAGCAGTCGACTAGCGGGGGAGCAGTTCTTC	CASSRLAGEQFF
-	TRBV7-2	-	TRBJ2-5	TGTGCCAGCAGCAAACAGGGGGGGGTCGAGACCCAGTACTTC	CASSKQGGVETQYF
TRBD2	TRBV24-1	once	TRBJ2-7	TGTGCCACCTCCCCCGGGGGGTTCGGCGAGCAGTACTTC	CATSPGGFGEQYF
TRBD2	TRBV24-1	-	TRBJ2-1	TGTGCCACCAGTGACCAGGGACTAGCTGGGAATGAGCAGTTCTTC	CATSDQGLAGNEQFF
-	TRBV4-3	-	TRBJ2-5	TGCGCCAGCAGCCAGGAAGAGGGGACTGCCGCCTTGGCCCAGTACTTC	CASSQEEGTAALAQYF
TRBD1	TRBV24-1	-	TRBJ2-6	TGTGCCACCAGCGGGACAGGGGGTACCTCTGGGGCCAACGTCCTGACTTTC	CATSGTGGTSGANVLTF
TRBD1	TRBV6-2/TRBV6-3	-	TRBJ2-7	TGTGCCAGCAGTTACCTAGGACAGGGGACAAACGAGCAGTACTTC	CASSYLGQGTNEQYF
-	TRBV18	-	TRBJ1-4	TGTGCCAGCTCAACGGGTGAAAAACTGTTTTTT	CASSTGEKLFF
TRBD1	TRBV19	-	TRBJ2-7	TGTGCCAGTAGTATAGGGACAGGAAGCCGGAGCGAGCAGTACTTC	CASSIGTGSRSEQYF
-	TRBV19	-	TRBJ1-2	TGTGCCAGTAAATATGCAGGGGCCAACTATGGCTACACCTTC	CASKYAGANYGYTF
-	TRBV29-1	once	TRBJ2-7	TGCAGCGTCCTACAAGGACTCGCCGAGCAGTACTTC	CSVLQGLAEQYF
-	TRBV7-2	-	TRBJ1-2	TGTGCCAGCAGCCCTAGAGGGGGGGGGAACTATGGCTACACCTTC	CASSPRGGGNYGYTF
-	TRBV19	-	TRBJ1-5	TGTGCCAGTAGTGCAGGGCCAGGGTCAGGCAATCAGCCCCAGCATTTT	CASSAGPGSGNQPQHF
-	TRBV5-4	-	TRBJ1-5	TGTGCCAGCAGCCCCGGGGCGGAGGGTCAGCCCCAGCATTTT	CASSPGAEGQPQHF